The T cell receptor (beta chain) described here comes from a study of blood T cell repertoires in COVID-19. The overall study: The United States, Italy and Spain were the sources of the acute and convalescent COVID-19 samples. From T cells, B-cell-depleted T cells, or PBMCs came the material, which was cDNA or gDNA.

Study processing details: Reference gene primers were amplified, and this amplification served to estimate nucleated cell counts. TCRdb keeps only in-frame clones here, not all; method: immunoSEQ multiplex PCR. The V and J calls and clone size come from that table; D and trimming were worked out from the DNA. The table lists 170,000 or so clones, about 86% of them singletons. Germline loops: CDR1 KGHDR, CDR2 SFDVKD. The CDR3 consists of 16 residues. Between the trimmed V and J ends, which lost 3 bases and 3 bases, there was a span of 17 bases. The sequenced sample was peripheral blood. The receptor's source is a man aged 50 or older with active or convalescent COVID-19. V gene TRBV24-1 combines with J gene TRBJ2-7, with D possibly TRBD1 on 5 matching bases. The CDR3 spells CATSDLKPGNVYEQYF. The CDR3 coding sequence is TGTGCCACCAGTGATCTCAAACCAGGGAACGTCTACGAGCAGTACTTC.